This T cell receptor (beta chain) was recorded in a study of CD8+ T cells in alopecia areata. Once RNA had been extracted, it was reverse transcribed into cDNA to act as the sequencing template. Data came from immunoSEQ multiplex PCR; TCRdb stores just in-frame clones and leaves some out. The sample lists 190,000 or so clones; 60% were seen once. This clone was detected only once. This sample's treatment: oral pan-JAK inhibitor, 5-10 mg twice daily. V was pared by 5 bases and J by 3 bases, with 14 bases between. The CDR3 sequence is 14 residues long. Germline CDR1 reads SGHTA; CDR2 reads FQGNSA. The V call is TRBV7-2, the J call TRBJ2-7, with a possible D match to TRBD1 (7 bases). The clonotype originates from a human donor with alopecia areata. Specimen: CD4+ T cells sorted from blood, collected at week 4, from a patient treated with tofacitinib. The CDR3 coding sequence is TGTGCCAGCAGCAGGGGGGACAGATACTACGAGCAGTACTTC. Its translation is CASSRGDRYYEQYF.